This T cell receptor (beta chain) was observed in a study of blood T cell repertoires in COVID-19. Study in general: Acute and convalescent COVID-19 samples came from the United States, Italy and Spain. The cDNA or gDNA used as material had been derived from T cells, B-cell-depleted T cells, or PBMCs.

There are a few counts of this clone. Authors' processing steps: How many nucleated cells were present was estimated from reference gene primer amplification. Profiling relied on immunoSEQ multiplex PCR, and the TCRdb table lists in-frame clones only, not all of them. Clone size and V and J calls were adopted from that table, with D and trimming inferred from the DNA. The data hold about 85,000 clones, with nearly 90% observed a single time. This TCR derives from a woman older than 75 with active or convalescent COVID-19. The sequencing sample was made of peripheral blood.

DNA of the CDR3: TGTGCCAGCAGCTTAGCAGGGAATGAAAAACTGTTTTTT. It is translated as CASSLAGNEKLFF. J is TRBJ1-4 and V is TRBV11-2, with D tentatively TRBD1 (5 bases). V was clipped by 1 base and J by 5 bases, with 5 bases between them. Germline lookup yields CDR1 SGHAT and CDR2 FQNNGV. The CDR3 is made up of 13 amino acids.